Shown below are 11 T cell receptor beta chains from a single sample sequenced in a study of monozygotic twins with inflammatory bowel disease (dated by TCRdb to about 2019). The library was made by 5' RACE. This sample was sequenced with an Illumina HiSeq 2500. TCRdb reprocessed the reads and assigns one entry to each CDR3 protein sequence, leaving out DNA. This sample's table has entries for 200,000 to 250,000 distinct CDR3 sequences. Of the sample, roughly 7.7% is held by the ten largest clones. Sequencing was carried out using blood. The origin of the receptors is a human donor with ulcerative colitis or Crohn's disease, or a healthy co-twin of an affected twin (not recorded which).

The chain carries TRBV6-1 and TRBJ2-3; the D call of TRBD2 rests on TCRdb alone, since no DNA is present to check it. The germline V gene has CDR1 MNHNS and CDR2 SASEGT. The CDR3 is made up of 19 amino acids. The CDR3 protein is CASTLRLLAGGLVADTQYF.

CDR3 loop: CSASGRSNQPQHF. The J gene is TRBJ1-5, the V gene TRBV20-1; TCRdb designates TRBD1, a call that cannot be tested without DNA. The V gene's germline CDR1 is DFQATT and CDR2 SNEGSKA (reference sequence). The CDR3 sequence is 13 residues long.

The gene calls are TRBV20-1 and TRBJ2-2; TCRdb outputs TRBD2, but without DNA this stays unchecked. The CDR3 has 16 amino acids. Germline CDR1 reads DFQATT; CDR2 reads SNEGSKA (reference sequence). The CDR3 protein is CSASGLAGGYTGELFF.

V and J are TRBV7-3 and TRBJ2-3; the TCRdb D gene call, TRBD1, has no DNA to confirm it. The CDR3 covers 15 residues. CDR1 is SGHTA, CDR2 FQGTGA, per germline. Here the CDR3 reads CASSLTGTPPDTQYF.

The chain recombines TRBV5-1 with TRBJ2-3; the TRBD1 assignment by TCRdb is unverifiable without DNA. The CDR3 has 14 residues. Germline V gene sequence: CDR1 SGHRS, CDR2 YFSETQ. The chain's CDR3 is CASGGSEGTDTQYF.

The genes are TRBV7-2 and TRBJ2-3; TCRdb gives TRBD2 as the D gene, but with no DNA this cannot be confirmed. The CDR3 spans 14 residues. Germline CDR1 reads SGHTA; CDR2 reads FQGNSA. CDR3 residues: CASSLAGGGDTQYF.

The CDR3 loop reads CASSSHSSNQPQHF. V usage is TRBV6-1 and J usage is TRBJ1-5. The CDR3 consists of 14 residues. Germline assignment: CDR1 MNHNS and CDR2 SASEGT.

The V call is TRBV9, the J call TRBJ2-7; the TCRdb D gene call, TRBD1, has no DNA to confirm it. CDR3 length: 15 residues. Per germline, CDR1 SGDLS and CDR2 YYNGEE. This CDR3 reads CASSVVPTGKNEQYF.

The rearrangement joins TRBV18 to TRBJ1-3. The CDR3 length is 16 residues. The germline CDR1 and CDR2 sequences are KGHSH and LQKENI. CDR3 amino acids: CASSPSEAASGNTIYF.

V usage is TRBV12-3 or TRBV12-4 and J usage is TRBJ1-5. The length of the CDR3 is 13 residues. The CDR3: CASSLADSQPQHF.

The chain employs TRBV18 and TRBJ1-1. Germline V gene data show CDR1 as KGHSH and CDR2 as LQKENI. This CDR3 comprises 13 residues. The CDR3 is CASSNAGDTEAFF.